This T cell receptor beta chain originates from a study of blood T cell repertoires in COVID-19. The CDR3 is 14 amino acids. Trimming removed 4 bases from V and 4 bases from J, with 13 bases in between. The germline V gene has CDR1 SGHRS and CDR2 YFSETQ. Sequenced by immunoSEQ multiplex PCR; TCRdb stores in-frame clones only, minus some. The sample includes 200,000 to 300,000 clones, about 80% seen only once; the top ten take about 9%. Material for sequencing was peripheral blood. This TCR was recovered from an elderly man with acute or convalescent COVID-19. V and J are TRBV5-1 and TRBJ2-3, with D perhaps matching TRBD1 (6 bases). DNA of the CDR3: TGCGCCAGCAGCCAAGACAGGAGCCCAGATACGCAGTATTTT. The encoded protein is CASSQDRSPDTQYF.